This record covers a single T cell receptor (beta chain). Its binding antigen is unknown. Per-base quality was not reported, and no clone a single base away is much larger than it. TCRbeta CDR3 regions were amplified from genomic DNA by means of the immunoSEQ Assay, a bias-controlled multiplex PCR. In the authors' own workflow: The number of nucleated cells in each sample was estimated from the amplification of reference gene primers within the assay. To quantify the absolute abundance of each unique TCRbeta CDR3 rearrangement, sequence reads were collapsed and filtered. For each sample, productive Simpson clonality was calculated as the square root of Simpson's diversity index over productive rearrangements. TCRdb limited this immuneACCESS table to in-frame rearrangements with V and J called. A share of clones is missing; checked studies link under half to unresolved V genes, and the rest is unexplained. From that table come the V and J calls and clone size; the DNA was used to work out D and trimming. Present in this sample are fewer than 25,000 clones, around nine tenths of which were seen just once. The ten largest clonotypes hold 15% to 20% of the sample.

The sample belongs to a study of blood T cell repertoires in COVID-19 (dated by TCRdb to about 2020). A note on the overall study: Samples from collaborators originated in the United States, Italy and Spain and spanned both the acute and convalescent phases of COVID-19. The material from the prospective study consisted of cDNA or gDNA derived from T cells, B-cell-depleted T cells, or PBMCs. Subjects who had been exposed to COVID-19, were actively infected with it, or had recovered from it provided the deeply sampled blood TCRbeta repertoires that made up the dataset. A freely available public database, intended as a resource for researchers studying the immune response to SARS-CoV-2, is where the repertoires were released. The samples were drawn from two sources: the first 160 participants of the ongoing ImmuneRACE study, and 1,200 or so subjects contributed by 6 global collaborators. A de-identified subject ID, COVID-19 status, age in years and sex were almost always included in the sample metadata. Where available, HLA class I and class II types were taken from metadata supplied by the sample provider and were not determined by assay-based typing. The paper as a whole reports these results and caveats: Clinical and demographic metadata were provided uncurated, with the amount varying by source and participant.

From its cysteine to its phenylalanine, the CDR3 spans 13 amino acids. Of all the DNA, just the CDR3 is kept, 39 bases in frame from base 1. V sheds 5 bases and J sheds 7 bases, leaving 12 bases between their ends. Each collaborating institution followed its own protocols to collect whole blood in K2EDTA tubes. For TCRbeta analysis, collaborators shipped samples as frozen whole blood, isolated PBMCs, or DNA extracted from either of those sample types. Sequenced material: peripheral blood. The sequence joins TRBV12-3 or TRBV12-4 to TRBJ1-5; matching of 6 bases hints at TRBD1 as the D gene. This sequence was found in a human donor with acute or convalescent COVID-19. The donor label of this sample is uncertain. The DNA sequence reads TGTGCCAGCAGTGAGGGGGTACGCCAGCCCCAGCATTTT. Its amino acids are CASSEGVRQPQHF.